This entry is about one T cell receptor (beta chain). What it binds is not known. V lost 1 base, J lost 0 bases, and 10 bases stayed unmatched. Germline values: CDR1 SGHRS, CDR2 YFSETQ. This CDR3 contains 20 residues. This entry is derived from a study of radiation and T cells in renal cell carcinoma. Study-level results: Baseline intratumoral clonotype presence is unknown without pretreatment biopsies.

Regarding time point: blood 2 weeks post-SBRT. As for treatment: 15 Gy SBRT to primary tumor, nephrectomy 4 weeks later. After SBRT, blood was collected at 2 and 4 weeks, plus baseline. The patient's renal cell carcinoma had clear cell pathology. Sequencing used immunoSEQ multiplex PCR; TCRdb keeps in-frame clones, though not all of them. Of 100,000 to 150,000 clones in the sample, around 89% were seen once. The TCR sequence derives from a woman aged 70-85 years with renal cell carcinoma. Sequencing used blood, obtained from a patient whose treatment included radiotherapy and nephrectomy. The chain is built from TRBV5-1 and TRBJ2-6; 10 bases are a match to TRBD1. In DNA form, the CDR3 reads TGCGCCAGCAGCTTGAACCCCGGGACAGGGGTAAACTCTGGGGCCAACGTCCTGACTTTC. This sequence encodes CASSLNPGTGVNSGANVLTF.